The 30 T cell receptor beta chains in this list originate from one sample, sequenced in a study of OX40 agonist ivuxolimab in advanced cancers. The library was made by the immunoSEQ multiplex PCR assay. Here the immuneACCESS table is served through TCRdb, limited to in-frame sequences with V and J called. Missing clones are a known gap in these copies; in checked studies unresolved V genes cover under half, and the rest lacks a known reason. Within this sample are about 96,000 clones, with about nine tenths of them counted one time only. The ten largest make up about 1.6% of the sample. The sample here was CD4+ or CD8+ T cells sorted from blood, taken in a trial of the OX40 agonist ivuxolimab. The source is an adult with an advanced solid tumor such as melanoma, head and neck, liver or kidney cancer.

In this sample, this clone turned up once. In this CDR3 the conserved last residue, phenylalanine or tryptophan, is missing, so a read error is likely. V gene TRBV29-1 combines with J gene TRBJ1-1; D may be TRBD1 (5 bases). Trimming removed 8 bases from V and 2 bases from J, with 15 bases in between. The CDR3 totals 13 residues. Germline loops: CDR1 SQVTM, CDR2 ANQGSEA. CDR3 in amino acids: CSFTGQGNTEAFL. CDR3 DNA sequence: TGCAGCTTTACGGGGCAGGGTAACACTGAAGCTTTCCTT.

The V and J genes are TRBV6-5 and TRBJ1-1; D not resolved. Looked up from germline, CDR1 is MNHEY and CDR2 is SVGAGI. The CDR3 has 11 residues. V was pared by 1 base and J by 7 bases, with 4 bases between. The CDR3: CASSYFNEAFF. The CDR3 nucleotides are TGTGCCAGCAGTTACTTCAATGAAGCTTTCTTT.

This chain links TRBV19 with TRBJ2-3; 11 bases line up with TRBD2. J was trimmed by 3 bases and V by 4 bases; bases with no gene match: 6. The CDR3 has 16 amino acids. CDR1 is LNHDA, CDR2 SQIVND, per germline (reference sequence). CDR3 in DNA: TGTGCCAGTAGTACGGTACTAGCGGGAGAGACAGATACGCAGTATTTT. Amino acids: CASSTVLAGETDTQYF.

CDR3 nucleotides: TGTGCCAGCAGCTTAGCGCTGGGGGGAGGCTACGAGCAGTACTTC. It codes for CASSLALGGGYEQYF. The rearrangement joins TRBV7-9 to TRBJ2-7, with D perhaps matching TRBD2 (6 bases). Germline V CDR1 and CDR2: SEHNR, FQNEAQ (reference sequence). Trimming pared 0 bases from V and 3 bases from J, leaving 12 bases between. CDR3 length: 15 amino acids.

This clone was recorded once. The CDR3 region is CASSSLWDRVYEQYF. The DNA of the CDR3 is TGTGCCAGCAGCTCTCTATGGGACAGGGTTTACGAGCAGTACTTC. The V call is TRBV5-6, the J call TRBJ2-7, with 9 bases fitting TRBD1. Germline CDR1 reads SGHDT; CDR2 reads YYEEEE. This CDR3 region has 15 residues. J lost 4 bases, V lost 3 bases, and 8 bases had no gene match.

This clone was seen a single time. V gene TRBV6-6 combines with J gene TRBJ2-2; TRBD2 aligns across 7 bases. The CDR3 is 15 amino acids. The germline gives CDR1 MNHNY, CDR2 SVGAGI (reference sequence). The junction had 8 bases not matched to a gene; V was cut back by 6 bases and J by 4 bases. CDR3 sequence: CASSPLAGSTGELFF. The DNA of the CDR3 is TGTGCCAGCAGCCCTTTAGCGGGTAGCACCGGGGAGCTGTTTTTT.

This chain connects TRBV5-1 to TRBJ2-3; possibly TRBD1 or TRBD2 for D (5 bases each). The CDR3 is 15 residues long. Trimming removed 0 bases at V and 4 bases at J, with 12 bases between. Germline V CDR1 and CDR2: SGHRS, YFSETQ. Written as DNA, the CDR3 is TGCGCCAGCAGCTTGGACGGGGCGTCGGCAGATACGCAGTATTTT. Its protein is CASSLDGASADTQYF.

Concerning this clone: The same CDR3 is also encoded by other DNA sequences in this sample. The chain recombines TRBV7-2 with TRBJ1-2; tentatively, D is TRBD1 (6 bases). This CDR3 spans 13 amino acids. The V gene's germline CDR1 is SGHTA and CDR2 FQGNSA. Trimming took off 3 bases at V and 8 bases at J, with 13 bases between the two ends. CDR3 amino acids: CASSFLGGQGYTF. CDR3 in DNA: TGTGCCAGCAGCTTCTTAGGGGGTCAGGGCTACACCTTC.

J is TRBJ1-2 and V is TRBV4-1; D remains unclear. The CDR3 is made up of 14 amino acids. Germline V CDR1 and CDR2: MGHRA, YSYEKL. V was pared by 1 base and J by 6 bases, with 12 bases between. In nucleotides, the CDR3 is TGCGCCAGCAGCCAAGGAGGCAGGATTGATGGCTACACCTTC. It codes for CASSQGGRIDGYTF.

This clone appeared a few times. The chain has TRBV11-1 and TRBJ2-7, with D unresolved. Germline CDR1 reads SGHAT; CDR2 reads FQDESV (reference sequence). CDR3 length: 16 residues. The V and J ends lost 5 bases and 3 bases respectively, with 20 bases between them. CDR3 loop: CASSLIGMGFNYEQYF. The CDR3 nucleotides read TGTGCCAGCAGCCTTATCGGCATGGGGTTCAACTACGAGCAGTACTTC.

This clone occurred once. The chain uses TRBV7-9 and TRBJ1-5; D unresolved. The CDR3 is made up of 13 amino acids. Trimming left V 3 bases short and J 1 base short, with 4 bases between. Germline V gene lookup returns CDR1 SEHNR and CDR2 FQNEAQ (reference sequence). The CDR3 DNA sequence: TGTGCCAGCAGCTTGGACAGCAATCAGCCCCAGCATTTT. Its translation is CASSLDSNQPQHF.

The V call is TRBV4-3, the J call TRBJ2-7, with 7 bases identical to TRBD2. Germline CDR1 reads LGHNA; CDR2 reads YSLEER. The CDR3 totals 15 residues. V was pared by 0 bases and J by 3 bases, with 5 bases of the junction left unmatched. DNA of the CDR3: TGCGCCAGCAGCCAAGAGTGGCGGGAGAGCTACGAGCAGTACTTC. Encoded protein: CASSQEWRESYEQYF.

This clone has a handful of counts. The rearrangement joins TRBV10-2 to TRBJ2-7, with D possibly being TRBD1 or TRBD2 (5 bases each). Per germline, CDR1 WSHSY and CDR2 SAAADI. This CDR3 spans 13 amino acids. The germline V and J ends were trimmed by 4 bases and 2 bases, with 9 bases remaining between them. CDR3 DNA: TGCGCCAGCAGTGGGCAGGGACCCTACGAGCAGTACTTC. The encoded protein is CASSGQGPYEQYF.

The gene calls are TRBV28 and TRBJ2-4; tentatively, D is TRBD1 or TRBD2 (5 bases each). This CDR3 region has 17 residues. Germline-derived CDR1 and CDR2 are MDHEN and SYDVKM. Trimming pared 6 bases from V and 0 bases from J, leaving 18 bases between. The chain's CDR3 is CASSPGTDNLAKNIQYF. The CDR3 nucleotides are TGTGCCAGCAGCCCCGGGACGGATAACCTAGCCAAAAACATTCAGTACTTC.

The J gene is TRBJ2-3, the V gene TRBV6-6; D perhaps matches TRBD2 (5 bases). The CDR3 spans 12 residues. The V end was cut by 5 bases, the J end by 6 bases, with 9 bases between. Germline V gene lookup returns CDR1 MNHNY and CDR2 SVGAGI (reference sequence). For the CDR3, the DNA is TGTGCCAGCAGTAACCCGGGGGATACGCAGTATTTT. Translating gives CASSNPGDTQYF.

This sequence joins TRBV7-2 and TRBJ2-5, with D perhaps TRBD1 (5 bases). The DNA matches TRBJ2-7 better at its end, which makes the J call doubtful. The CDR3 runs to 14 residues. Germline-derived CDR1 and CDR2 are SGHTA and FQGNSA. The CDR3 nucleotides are TGTGCCAGCAGCTTAGTCGGACAATCCTACGAGCAGTACTTC. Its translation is CASSLVGQSYEQYF.

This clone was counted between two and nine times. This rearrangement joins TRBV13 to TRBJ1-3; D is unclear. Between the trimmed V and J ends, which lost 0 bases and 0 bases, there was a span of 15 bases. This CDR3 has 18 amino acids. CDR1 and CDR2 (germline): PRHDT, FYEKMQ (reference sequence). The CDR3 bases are TGTGCCAGCAGCTTAGGGGATCCCGGGGTCTACTCTGGAAACACCATATATTTT. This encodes CASSLGDPGVYSGNTIYF.

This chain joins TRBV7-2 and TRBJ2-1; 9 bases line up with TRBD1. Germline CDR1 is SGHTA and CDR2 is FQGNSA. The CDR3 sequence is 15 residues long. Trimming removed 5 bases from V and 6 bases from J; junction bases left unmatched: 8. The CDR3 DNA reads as TGTGCCAGCAGCCCATCCGGGACAGGGTTCAATGAGCAGTTCTTC. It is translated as CASSPSGTGFNEQFF.

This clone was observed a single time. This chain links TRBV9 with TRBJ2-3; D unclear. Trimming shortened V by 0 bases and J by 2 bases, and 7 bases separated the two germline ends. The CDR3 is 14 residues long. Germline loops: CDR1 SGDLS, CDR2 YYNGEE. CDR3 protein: CASSVEADTDTQYF. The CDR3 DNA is TGTGCCAGCAGCGTAGAGGCAGACACAGATACGCAGTATTTT.

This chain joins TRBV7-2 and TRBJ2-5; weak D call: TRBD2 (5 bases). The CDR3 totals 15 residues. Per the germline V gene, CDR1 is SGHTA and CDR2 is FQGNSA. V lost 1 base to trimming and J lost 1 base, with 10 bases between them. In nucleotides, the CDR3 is TGTGCCAGCAGCTTAGTAGGCAGCGGCCAAGAGACCCAGTACTTC. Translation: CASSLVGSGQETQYF.

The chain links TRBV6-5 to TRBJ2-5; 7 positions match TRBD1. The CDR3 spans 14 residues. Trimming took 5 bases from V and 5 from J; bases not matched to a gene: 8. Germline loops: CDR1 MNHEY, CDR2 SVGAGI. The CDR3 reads CASSRTGAKETQYF. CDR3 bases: TGTGCCAGCAGTCGGACAGGAGCCAAGGAGACCCAGTACTTC.

This chain's CDR3 is CASSLETVNTEAFF. CDR3 sequence (DNA): TGCGCCAGCAGCTTGGAAACAGTGAACACTGAAGCTTTCTTT. The rearrangement links TRBV5-1 to TRBJ1-1; unclear D gene. The CDR3 spans 14 residues. Trimming removed 0 bases from V and 0 bases from J, with 6 bases in between. In germline, CDR1 is SGHRS, CDR2 YFSETQ.

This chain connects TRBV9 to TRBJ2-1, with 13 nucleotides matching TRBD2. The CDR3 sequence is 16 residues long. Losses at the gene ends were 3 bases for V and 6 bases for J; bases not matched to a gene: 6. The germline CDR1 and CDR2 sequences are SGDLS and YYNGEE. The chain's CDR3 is CASSGVLAGGSNEQFF. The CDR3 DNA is TGTGCCAGCAGCGGGGTACTAGCGGGAGGGAGCAATGAGCAGTTCTTC.

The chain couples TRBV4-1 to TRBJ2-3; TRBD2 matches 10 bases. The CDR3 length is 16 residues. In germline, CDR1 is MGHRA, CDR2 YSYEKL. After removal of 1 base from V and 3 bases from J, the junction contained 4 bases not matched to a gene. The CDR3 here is CASSQGSGRGTDTQYF. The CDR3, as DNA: TGCGCCAGCAGCCAAGGGAGCGGGAGGGGTACAGATACGCAGTATTTT.

Here the CDR3 DNA reads TGTGCCAGCAGCAAGTTAGTCTATTATAGGGTGTCGGGAAACACCATATATTTT. The encoded protein is CASSKLVYYRVSGNTIYF. The chain has TRBV21-1 and TRBJ1-3. TRBV21-1 is a pseudogene. The CDR3 has 18 residues.

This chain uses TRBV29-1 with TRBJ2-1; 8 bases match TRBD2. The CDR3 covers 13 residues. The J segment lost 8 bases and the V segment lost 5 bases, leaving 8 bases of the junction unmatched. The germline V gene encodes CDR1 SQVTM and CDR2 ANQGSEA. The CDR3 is CSVMASGSDEQFF. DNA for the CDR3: TGCAGCGTTATGGCGAGCGGGAGCGATGAGCAGTTCTTC.

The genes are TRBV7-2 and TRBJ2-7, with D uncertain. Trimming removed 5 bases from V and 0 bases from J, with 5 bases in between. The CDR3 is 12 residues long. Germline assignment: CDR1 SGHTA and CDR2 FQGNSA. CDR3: CASSLSSYEQYF. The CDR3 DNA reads TGTGCCAGCAGCCTTAGCTCCTACGAGCAGTACTTC.

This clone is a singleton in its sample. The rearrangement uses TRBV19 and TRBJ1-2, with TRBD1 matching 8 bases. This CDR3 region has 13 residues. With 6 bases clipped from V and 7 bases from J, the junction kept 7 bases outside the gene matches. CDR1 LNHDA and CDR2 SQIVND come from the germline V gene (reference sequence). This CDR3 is CASRTQGAGGYTF. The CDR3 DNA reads TGTGCCAGTAGGACGCAGGGGGCGGGTGGCTACACCTTC.

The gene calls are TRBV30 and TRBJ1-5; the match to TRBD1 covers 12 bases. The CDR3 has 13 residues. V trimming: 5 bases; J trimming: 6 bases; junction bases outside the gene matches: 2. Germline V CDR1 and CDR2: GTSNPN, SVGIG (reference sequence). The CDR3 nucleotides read TGTGCCTGGGGGGACAGGGGGCGTCAGCCCCAGCATTTT. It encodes CAWGDRGRQPQHF.

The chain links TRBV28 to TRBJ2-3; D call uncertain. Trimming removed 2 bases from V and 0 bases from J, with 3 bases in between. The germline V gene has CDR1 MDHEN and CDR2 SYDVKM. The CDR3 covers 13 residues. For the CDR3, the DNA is TGTGCCAGCAGTTTACCCAGCACAGATACGCAGTATTTT. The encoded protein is CASSLPSTDTQYF.